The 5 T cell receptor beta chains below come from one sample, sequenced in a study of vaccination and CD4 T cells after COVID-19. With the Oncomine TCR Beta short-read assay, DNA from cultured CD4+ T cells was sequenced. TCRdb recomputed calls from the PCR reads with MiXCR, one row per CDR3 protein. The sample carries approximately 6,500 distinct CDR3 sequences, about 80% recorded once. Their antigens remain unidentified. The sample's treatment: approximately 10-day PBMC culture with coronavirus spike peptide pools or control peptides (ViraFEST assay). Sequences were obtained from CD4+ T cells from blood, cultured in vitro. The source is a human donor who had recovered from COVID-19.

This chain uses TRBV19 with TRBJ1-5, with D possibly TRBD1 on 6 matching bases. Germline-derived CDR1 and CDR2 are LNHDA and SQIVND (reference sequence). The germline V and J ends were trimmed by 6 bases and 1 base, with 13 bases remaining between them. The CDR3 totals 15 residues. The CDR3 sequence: CASRPDSISNQPQHF. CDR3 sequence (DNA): TGTGCCAGTAGGCCGGACAGTATCAGCAATCAGCCCCAGCATTTT.

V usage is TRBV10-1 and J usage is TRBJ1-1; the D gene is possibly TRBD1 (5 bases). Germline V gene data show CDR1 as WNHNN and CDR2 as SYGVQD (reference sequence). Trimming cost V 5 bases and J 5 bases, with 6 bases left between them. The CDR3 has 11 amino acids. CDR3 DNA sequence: TGCGCCAGCAGTAGGGGTACTGAAGCTTTCTTT. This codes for CASSRGTEAFF.

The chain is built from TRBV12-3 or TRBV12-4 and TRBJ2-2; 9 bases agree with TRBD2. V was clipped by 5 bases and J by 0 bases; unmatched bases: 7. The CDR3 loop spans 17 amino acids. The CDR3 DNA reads TGTGCCAGCAGTAGCCAACTAGCGGGCCCGAACACCGGGGAGCTGTTTTTT. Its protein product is CASSSQLAGPNTGELFF.

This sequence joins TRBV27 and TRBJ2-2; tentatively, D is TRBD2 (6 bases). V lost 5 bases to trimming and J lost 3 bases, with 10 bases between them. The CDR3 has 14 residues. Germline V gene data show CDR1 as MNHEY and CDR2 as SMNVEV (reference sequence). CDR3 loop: CASSPGTYTGELFF. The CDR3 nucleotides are TGTGCCAGCAGTCCCGGGACTTACACCGGGGAGCTGTTTTTT.

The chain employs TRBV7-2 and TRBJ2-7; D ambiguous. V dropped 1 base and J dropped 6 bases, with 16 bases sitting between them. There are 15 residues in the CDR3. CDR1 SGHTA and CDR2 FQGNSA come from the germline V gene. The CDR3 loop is CASSLVRTETGEQYF. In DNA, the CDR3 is TGTGCCAGCAGCTTAGTTAGGACCGAAACGGGCGAGCAGTACTTC.